This is a list of T cell receptor beta chains from one sample in a study of blood T cell repertoires in COVID-19. Here immunoSEQ multiplex PCR was the method, and the copy in TCRdb shows in-frame clones only, minus some. The sample has roughly 400,000 clones, 70% to 90% seen once; the top ten hold approximately 1.3%. Sequencing was performed on PBMCs or T cells enriched from blood (not recorded which). Source of these receptors: a woman in her late teens or twenties who had been exposed to COVID-19. The CDR3 runs from the conserved cysteine through the conserved F or W. A D gene is named only where the DNA matches it firmly. Size is stated for part of the rows, as once, few or many counts, or as a class when the clone is expanded.

abundance	j_gene	d_gene	v_gene	CDR3aa	CDR3nt
.	TRBJ1-2	TRBD1	TRBV25-1	CASSETGVGYTF	TGTGCCAGCAGTGAAACAGGGGTTGGCTACACCTTC
.	TRBJ1-2	TRBD1	TRBV28	CASSTKATGEHYGYTF	TGTGCCAGCAGTACAAAGGCGACAGGGGAACACTATGGCTACACCTTC
few	TRBJ2-1	.	TRBV2	CASSAGTPLYNEQFF	TGTGCCAGCAGCGCGGGGACCCCACTCTACAATGAGCAGTTCTTC
.	TRBJ2-3	TRBD2	TRBV4-1	CASSQDVLASTDTQYF	TGCGCCAGCAGCCAGGATGTACTAGCGAGCACAGATACGCAGTATTTT
.	TRBJ1-5	.	TRBV7-6	CASSLGGGLVNQPQHF	TGTGCCAGCAGCTTAGGCGGGGGGCTCGTCAATCAGCCCCAGCATTTT
.	TRBJ2-3	TRBD2	TRBV7-2	CASSLDASGRRTDTQYF	TGTGCCAGCAGCTTAGACGCTAGCGGGAGGAGAACAGATACGCAGTATTTT
once	TRBJ1-6	.	TRBV19	CASSITWRGDSPLHF	TGTGCCAGTAGTATAACCTGGAGGGGAGATTCACCCCTCCACTTT
.	TRBJ1-2	TRBD1	TRBV29-1	CSVDRGRTGNYGYTF	TGCAGCGTTGACCGAGGGAGGACAGGGAACTATGGCTACACCTTC
.	TRBJ2-7	.	TRBV21-1	CASPLQGHSYEQYF	TGTGCCAGCCCCCTGCAAGGACATTCCTACGAGCAGTACTTC
.	TRBJ1-4	TRBD1	TRBV5-1	CASSGDRGDEKLFF	TGCGCCAGCAGCGGGGACAGGGGAGATGAAAAACTGTTTTTT
.	TRBJ2-3	.	TRBV4-2	CASSLVLQDTQYF	TGTGCCAGCAGCCTAGTCCTTCAAGATACGCAGTATTTT
.	TRBJ1-1	.	TRBV6-5	CASSSLMGRQNTEAFF	TGTGCCAGCAGTTCTCTAATGGGGCGGCAGAACACTGAAGCTTTCTTT
.	TRBJ2-1	TRBD2	TRBV19	CASSTYPGGYANEQFF	TGTGCCAGTAGTACCTACCCGGGGGGGTACGCCAATGAGCAGTTCTTC
.	TRBJ2-7	.	TRBV24-1	CATSQDTSYEQYF	TGTGCCACCAGCCAGGACACTTCCTACGAGCAGTACTTC
.	TRBJ1-5	.	TRBV9	CASSVEVLVGVGKIHQPQHF	TGTGCCAGCAGCGTAGAGGTGCTGGTAGGGGTGGGGAAAATCCATCAGCCCCAGCATTTT
.	TRBJ2-7	TRBD2	TRBV18	CASSPGQAGGREKYF	TGTGCCAGCTCACCAGGTCAAGCGGGAGGCAGGGAGAAGTACTTC
.	TRBJ2-6	.	TRBV4-1	CASSQAGSSGANVLTF	TGCGCCAGCAGCCAAGCGGGGTCCTCTGGGGCCAACGTCCTGACTTTC
.	TRBJ2-7	TRBD1	TRBV5-1	CASSPTRTGSYEQYF	TGCGCCAGCAGCCCAACTCGGACAGGGTCCTACGAGCAGTACTTC
.	TRBJ1-6	TRBD1	TRBV11-1	CASSEHTGETTPLHF	TGTGCCAGCAGCGAGCATACAGGGGAGACAACACCCCTCCACTTT
.	TRBJ1-1	.	TRBV25-1	CASSEVDRRGTEAFF	TGTGCCAGCAGTGAAGTAGACAGGAGAGGGACTGAAGCTTTCTTT
.	TRBJ1-3	TRBD1	TRBV2	CASKQGAAGNTIYF	TGTGCCAGCAAACAGGGGGCTGCTGGAAACACCATATATTTT
.	TRBJ1-4	.	TRBV15	CATSRAQATNEKLFF	TGTGCCACCAGCAGAGCTCAGGCAACTAATGAAAAACTGTTTTTT
.	TRBJ1-6	TRBD1	TRBV5-1	CASSLAQGVGSPLHF	TGCGCCAGCAGCTTGGCCCAGGGGGTTGGTTCACCCCTCCACTTT
.	TRBJ2-7	TRBD1	TRBV9	CASSVGETGGIYEQYF	TGTGCCAGCAGCGTAGGGGAGACAGGGGGCATCTACGAGCAGTACTTC
.	TRBJ2-1	.	TRBV29-1	CSVDETKSYNEQFF	TGCAGCGTTGATGAGACTAAGTCCTACAATGAGCAGTTCTTC
.	TRBJ2-2	TRBD2	TRBV4-1	CASSRLAGGPGELFF	TGCGCCAGCAGCCGACTAGCGGGGGGGCCTGGGGAGCTGTTTTTT
.	TRBJ2-5	.	TRBV3-1/TRBV3-2	CASSQEGATQETQYF	TGTGCCAGCAGCCAAGAAGGAGCCACACAAGAGACCCAGTACTTC
few	TRBJ2-2	TRBD2	TRBV3-1/TRBV3-2	CASNPTSGNTGELFF	TGTGCCAGCAACCCGACTAGCGGAAACACCGGGGAGCTGTTTTTT
.	TRBJ1-1	TRBD1	TRBV28	CASSPSTGGTAEAFF	TGTGCCAGCAGCCCATCGACAGGGGGCACCGCTGAAGCTTTCTTT
.	TRBJ1-4	.	TRBV18	CASSSNNRITNEKLFF	TGTGCCAGCTCATCTAACAACAGAATCACTAATGAAAAACTGTTTTTT
.	TRBJ2-5	TRBD2	TRBV7-2	CASSSGLAPETQYF	TGTGCCAGCAGCTCTGGACTAGCCCCAGAGACCCAGTACTTC
.	TRBJ2-7	TRBD2	TRBV12-3/TRBV12-4	CASPGLADYEQYF	TGTGCCAGTCCGGGACTAGCGGACTACGAGCAGTACTTC
.	TRBJ2-2	TRBD1	TRBV5-1	CASSPTGGNTGELFF	TGCGCCAGCAGCCCAACAGGGGGGAACACCGGGGAGCTGTTTTTT
once	TRBJ2-6	TRBD1	TRBV29-1	CSATTGPVTGANVLTF	TGCAGCGCTACGACAGGGCCAGTTACTGGGGCCAACGTCCTGACTTTC
.	TRBJ2-5	TRBD2	TRBV19	CASTPGTSGGETQYF	TGTGCCAGTACGCCGGGGACTAGCGGGGGGGAGACCCAGTACTTC
once	TRBJ2-1	TRBD1	TRBV6-2/TRBV6-3	CASSPGWDRVYNEQFF	TGTGCCAGCAGCCCTGGGTGGGACAGGGTCTACAATGAGCAGTTCTTC
.	TRBJ2-7	TRBD1	TRBV29-1	CSVKRQGDVYEQYF	TGCAGCGTCAAAAGACAGGGGGATGTCTACGAGCAGTACTTC
.	TRBJ2-4	TRBD1	TRBV2	CASSLDRGQAKNIQYF	TGTGCCAGCAGCCTGGACAGGGGGCAAGCCAAAAACATTCAGTACTTC
once	TRBJ2-1	TRBD2	TRBV28	CASSMDSSSGKDNEQFF	TGTGCCAGCAGTATGGACAGCTCTAGCGGGAAGGACAATGAGCAGTTCTTC
.	TRBJ1-5	.	TRBV27	CASSLLQGHQPQHF	TGTGCCAGCAGTTTACTTCAGGGGCATCAGCCCCAGCATTTT
.	TRBJ1-1	TRBD1	TRBV29-1	CSVEEQGKVTEAFF	TGCAGCGTTGAAGAACAGGGGAAGGTCACTGAAGCTTTCTTT
.	TRBJ1-1	.	TRBV2	CASPGGPTEAFF	TGTGCCAGCCCGGGGGGGCCTACTGAAGCTTTCTTT
.	TRBJ1-2	.	TRBV28	CASSYQVYGYTF	TGTGCCAGCAGTTATCAGGTCTATGGCTACACCTTC
.	TRBJ2-1	.	TRBV7-2	CASSLDTGTYNEQFF	TGTGCCAGCAGCTTAGATACAGGGACCTACAATGAGCAGTTCTTC
.	TRBJ1-6	.	TRBV29-1	CSVEDTQGWYSPLHF	TGCAGCGTTGAAGATACACAGGGATGGTACTCACCCCTCCACTTT
.	TRBJ2-7	.	TRBV4-1	CASSQDPGDYEQYF	TGCGCCAGCAGCCAAGATCCAGGGGACTACGAGCAGTACTTC